This TCR beta chain appears in the sequencing data of a study of blood T cell repertoires in COVID-19. Across the study: The cDNA or gDNA used as material had been derived from T cells, B-cell-depleted T cells, or PBMCs.

Repertoires were generated with immunoSEQ multiplex PCR, while TCRdb's copy carries only in-frame clones and drops some. The data contain fewer than 150,000 clones, around four fifths of them singletons. Sequencing used PBMCs or T cells enriched from blood (not recorded which). This sequence originates from a man aged 25 to 45 who had recovered from COVID-19.

DNA for the CDR3: TGTGCCAGCAGCTTAATGCAGGAACAGGGAAATAATTCACCCCTCCACTTT. Translation: CASSLMQEQGNNSPLHF. The chain carries TRBV7-9 and TRBJ1-6; D possibly corresponds to TRBD1 (6 bases). CDR1 and CDR2 from the germline V gene are SEHNR and FQNEAQ (reference sequence). This CDR3 region has 17 residues. Trimming removed 2 bases at V and 5 bases at J, with 16 bases between.